The T cell receptor (beta chain) described here comes from a study of cytomegalovirus exposure and HLA in healthy donors. Study background: The 90 to 150 validation repertoires, a later analysis reported, used the same platform as the roughly 700 repertoires from the first cohort.

Whole-study results and caveats: Confirmation was obtained in vitro that a few CMV-associated chains are specific for CMV antigens. Subsequent analysis revealed that first-cohort TCR clusters tended to co-occur in the 120 or so validation repertoires.

Looked up from germline, CDR1 is LGHNA and CDR2 is YNFKEQ. The junction had 8 bases not matched to a gene; V was cut back by 3 bases and J by 4 bases. This CDR3 has 17 amino acids. About this clone: Its antigen is not known.

The method was immunoSEQ multiplex PCR; TCRdb's version includes in-frame clones alone and lacks a portion of them. The table has some 130,000 clones, over 75% seen once. The source of this sequence is a young woman in good health and CMV-seropositive. Material: PBMCs. The gene calls are TRBV4-2 and TRBJ2-2, with 10 positions matching TRBD2. The CDR3 nucleotides are TGTGCCAGCAGCCAGCTGGGGGCTAGCGGGAGCACCGGGGAGCTGTTTTTT. Translation: CASSQLGASGSTGELFF.